What follows are 17 T cell receptor beta chains derived from one specimen sequenced in a study of OX40 agonist ivuxolimab in advanced cancers. The repertoire was sequenced with immunoSEQ multiplex PCR; TCRdb's copy has only in-frame clones and lacks some. The sample carries 95,000 to 150,000 clones, around 93% recorded once. Sequencing used CD4+ or CD8+ T cells sorted from blood, obtained in a trial of the OX40 agonist ivuxolimab. The source is an adult with an advanced solid tumor such as melanoma, head and neck, liver or kidney cancer.

The rearrangement links TRBV6-6 to TRBJ1-2; 8 positions match TRBD1. V lost 5 bases and J lost 1; bases outside the gene matches: 6. The germline V gene encodes CDR1 MNHNY and CDR2 SVGAGI (reference sequence). This CDR3 is 15 amino acids long. The CDR3 protein is CASSPRQGLNYGYTF. CDR3 in DNA: TGTGCCAGCAGTCCACGACAGGGGCTTAACTATGGCTACACCTTC.

The V gene is TRBV19, the J gene TRBJ2-1; no clear D gene. V lost 5 bases and J 8 bases, leaving 19 bases between the germline ends. The CDR3 is 15 residues long. From germline, CDR1 is LNHDA and CDR2 SQIVND (reference sequence). CDR3 in amino acids: CASSPKGLGNDEQFF. The CDR3 DNA follows: TGTGCCAGTAGTCCAAAGGGCCTGGGGAACGATGAGCAGTTCTTC.

In this sample, this clone turned up once. The rearrangement uses TRBV6-1 and TRBJ2-5; perhaps TRBD2 as D (5 bases). Germline V lookup: CDR1 MNHNS, CDR2 SASEGT. Between the trimmed V and J ends, which lost 1 base and 6 bases, there was a span of 12 bases. This CDR3 spans 14 amino acids. As DNA, the CDR3 is TGTGCCAGCAGTGAAGAGGCCGGGGTACAGACCCAGTACTTC. Its translation is CASSEEAGVQTQYF.

The rearrangement uses TRBV5-6 and TRBJ2-3; D unresolved. This CDR3 has 15 residues. From germline, CDR1 is SGHDT and CDR2 YYEEEE. The V end lost 3 bases, the J end lost 0 bases, and 11 bases lay between the germline ends. The chain's CDR3 is CASSSPGPSTDTQYF. Here the CDR3 DNA reads TGTGCCAGCAGCTCCCCAGGACCGAGCACAGATACGCAGTATTTT. The entire variable domain, with the rest obtained from reference TRBV5-6 and TRBJ2-3, is as follows: DAGVTQSPTHLIKTRGQQVTLRCSPKSGHDTVSWYQQALGQGPQFIFQYYEEEERQRGNFPDRFSGHQFPNYSSELNVNALLLGDSALYLCASSSPGPSTDTQYFGPGTRLTVL.

V and J are TRBV7-9 and TRBJ1-6; possibly TRBD1 for D (6 bases). This CDR3 spans 16 amino acids. Looked up from germline, CDR1 is SEHNR and CDR2 is FQNEAQ (reference sequence). V was shortened by 3 bases and J by 10 bases, with 19 bases between the two germline ends. CDR3 bases: TGTGCCAGCAGCTTGATTACCGGGACACCGACATCACCCCTCCACTTT. This encodes CASSLITGTPTSPLHF.

V usage is TRBV7-2 and J usage is TRBJ1-1, with 8 bases aligning to TRBD1. The trim removed 5 bases at V and 1 base at J, leaving 6 bases unmatched. CDR1 and CDR2 from the germline V gene are SGHTA and FQGNSA. This CDR3 contains 15 residues. The CDR3 loop is CASSRGGTGNTEAFF. In DNA form, the CDR3 reads TGTGCCAGCAGCAGAGGGGGGACAGGGAACACTGAAGCTTTCTTT.

V is TRBV19 and J is TRBJ2-3; 9 bases line up with TRBD2. Germline loops: CDR1 LNHDA, CDR2 SQIVND (reference sequence). The CDR3 is made up of 18 amino acids. V lost 2 bases, J lost 4 bases, and 13 bases stayed unmatched. The CDR3: CASSIRQGNSGGSDTQYF. The CDR3 coding sequence is TGTGCCAGTAGTATACGACAGGGAAATAGCGGGGGCTCAGATACGCAGTATTTT.

The CDR3 is CASSVGLAGDGETQYF. CDR3 sequence (DNA): TGTGCCAGCAGCGTCGGACTAGCGGGAGATGGAGAGACCCAGTACTTC. The chain has TRBV9 and TRBJ2-5, with TRBD2 identical over 13 bases. Trimming cost V 2 bases and J 4 bases; bases outside gene matches: 5. The CDR3 covers 16 residues. Germline-derived CDR1 and CDR2 are SGDLS and YYNGEE.

V and J are TRBV5-4 and TRBJ1-2; no firm D call. Germline-derived CDR1 and CDR2 are SGHNT and YYREEE (reference sequence). V shed 4 bases and J shed 8 bases, with 24 bases lying between them. This CDR3 comprises 16 residues. The CDR3 sequence: CASSNDSGSTYRGYTF. The CDR3 region has the DNA TGTGCCAGCAGCAATGATTCCGGGAGCACATACAGAGGCTACACCTTC. Full variable domain (rest looked up from reference TRBV5-4 and TRBJ1-2): ETGVTQSPTHLIKTRGQQVTLRCSSQSGHNTVSWYQQALGQGPQFIFQYYREEENGRGNFPPRFSGLQFPNYSSELNVNALELDDSALYLCASSNDSGSTYRGYTFGSGTRLTVV.

The chain couples TRBV6-6 to TRBJ2-3, with 7 bases that match TRBD2. Germline V gene sequence: CDR1 MNHNY, CDR2 SVGAGI (reference sequence). Trimming removed 7 bases from V and 2 bases from J; junction bases left unmatched: 6. The CDR3 contains 14 residues. The CDR3 nucleotides read TGTGCCAGCAAGCCTAGCGGAGCCACAGATACGCAGTATTTT. Its translation is CASKPSGATDTQYF.

The chain recombines TRBV7-3 with TRBJ2-3, with 15 bases matching TRBD2. Looked up from germline, CDR1 is SGHTA and CDR2 is FQGTGA. Losses at the gene ends were 5 bases for V and 4 bases for J; bases not matched to a gene: 4. This CDR3 region has 16 residues. CDR3 in DNA: TGTGCCAGCAGCCCTGGACTAGCGGGAGGGTCAGATACGCAGTATTTT. This translates into CASSPGLAGGSDTQYF.

The J gene is TRBJ2-2, the V gene TRBV4-1; D remains unclear. Per the germline V gene, CDR1 is MGHRA and CDR2 is YSYEKL. Trimming stripped 0 bases from V and 6 bases from J, with 14 bases between. CDR3 size: 16 residues. The CDR3 is CASSQEGSVVAGELFF. DNA of the CDR3: TGCGCCAGCAGCCAAGAGGGCTCCGTCGTAGCCGGGGAGCTGTTTTTT.

Here the CDR3 reads CASSRWGTSGGTDTQYF. The CDR3 DNA sequence: TGTGCCAGTAGTAGATGGGGGACTAGCGGGGGCACAGATACGCAGTATTTT. The rearrangement links TRBV19 to TRBJ2-3; TRBD2 aligns across 13 bases. This CDR3 has 17 amino acids. Germline V gives CDR1 LNHDA, CDR2 SQIVND (reference sequence). Trimming cost V 4 bases and J 1 base; bases outside gene matches: 5.

The V gene is TRBV20-1, the J gene TRBJ1-5; D remains ambiguous. Germline V gene lookup returns CDR1 DFQATT and CDR2 SNEGSKA (reference sequence). V lost 7 bases to trimming and J lost 1 base, with 2 bases between them. This CDR3 contains 10 residues. The CDR3 sequence: CSVSNQPQHF. The CDR3 region has the DNA TGCAGTGTAAGCAATCAGCCCCAGCATTTT.

This rearrangement joins TRBV2 to TRBJ2-5; D gene unclear. This CDR3 comprises 12 residues. In germline, CDR1 is SNHLY, CDR2 FYNNEI. The V end was cut by 6 bases, the J end by 7 bases, with 12 bases between. The CDR3 nucleotides are TGTGCCAGCAGGTTCGGCTTAGGGACCCAGTACTTC. The encoded protein is CASRFGLGTQYF.

A single count supports this clone. This chain joins TRBV18 and TRBJ2-3; tentatively, D is TRBD1 (6 bases). The CDR3 has 15 residues. The V gene lost 3 bases and the J gene lost 3 bases, with 13 bases spanning the gap. CDR1 KGHSH and CDR2 LQKENI come from the germline V gene. The CDR3 DNA is TGTGCCAGCTCACCGGAAGGGGGTCCAACAGATACGCAGTATTTT. It is translated as CASSPEGGPTDTQYF.

This sequence joins TRBV5-1 and TRBJ2-6, with a weak D call TRBD1 (6 bases). Germline V gives CDR1 SGHRS, CDR2 YFSETQ. V gave up 2 bases and J gave up 15 bases, with 24 bases separating them. This CDR3 is built from 16 residues. CDR3 sequence: CASSFPGTPWAKGLTF. For the CDR3, the DNA is TGCGCCAGCAGCTTTCCCGGGACACCATGGGCCAAAGGCCTGACTTTC.